This T cell receptor (beta chain) derives from a study of blood T cell repertoires in COVID-19. Study details: Italy, Spain and the United States were the sources of the convalescent and acute COVID-19 samples. From T cells, B-cell-depleted T cells, or PBMCs came the material, which was cDNA or gDNA.

The J segment lost 10 bases and the V segment lost 1 base, leaving 7 bases of the junction unmatched. CDR1 and CDR2 from the germline V gene are SGHVS and FQNEAQ. The CDR3 is 15 residues long. Per the original data handling: Reference gene primers were amplified, and this amplification served to estimate nucleated cell counts. Generated by immunoSEQ multiplex PCR, the TCRdb table keeps only in-frame clones and is missing some. Clonal size and the V and J genes are those of that table, whereas D and trimming came from the DNA. The table has approximately 110,000 clones, over 75% seen once. The sequencing input was peripheral blood. The source is a woman aged 80 or over with acute or convalescent COVID-19. J is TRBJ1-6 and V is TRBV7-8; 7 bases are a match to TRBD1. CDR3: CASSLVTGTVSPLHF. The CDR3 DNA reads as TGTGCCAGCAGCTTAGTGACGGGGACAGTCTCACCCCTCCACTTT. The whole variable domain, filled in from reference TRBV7-8 and TRBJ1-6, reads GAGVSQSPRYKVAKRGQDVALRCDPISGHVSLFWYQQALGQGPEFLTYFQNEAQLDKSGLPSDRFFAERPEGSVSTLKIQRTQQEDSAVYLCASSLVTGTVSPLHFGNGTRLTVT.